This TCR beta chain emerged from a study of shared clonotypes between healthy human individuals. The data were produced by immunoSEQ multiplex PCR, yet TCRdb's version contains in-frame clones alone and is incomplete. The sample lists around 2.3 million clones, about 94% occurring once. The CDR3 covers 13 residues. Per germline, CDR1 SGHAT and CDR2 FQNNGV. The V and J ends lost 3 bases and 8 bases, in that order; junction bases with no gene match: 2. Those who donated, Caucasian adults without exception, all lived in Nashville, Tennessee. This chain links TRBV11-2 with TRBJ1-4; 8 positions match TRBD1. This receptor was obtained from a man between 18 and 35 years old in good health. Sequenced sample: naive CD4+ T cells sorted from blood. Subset indicated: CD45RA+ positively selected. The DNA for the CDR3 is TGTGCCAGCAGCTTTCAGGGGGCGGAAAAACTGTTTTTT. Its translation: CASSFQGAEKLFF.